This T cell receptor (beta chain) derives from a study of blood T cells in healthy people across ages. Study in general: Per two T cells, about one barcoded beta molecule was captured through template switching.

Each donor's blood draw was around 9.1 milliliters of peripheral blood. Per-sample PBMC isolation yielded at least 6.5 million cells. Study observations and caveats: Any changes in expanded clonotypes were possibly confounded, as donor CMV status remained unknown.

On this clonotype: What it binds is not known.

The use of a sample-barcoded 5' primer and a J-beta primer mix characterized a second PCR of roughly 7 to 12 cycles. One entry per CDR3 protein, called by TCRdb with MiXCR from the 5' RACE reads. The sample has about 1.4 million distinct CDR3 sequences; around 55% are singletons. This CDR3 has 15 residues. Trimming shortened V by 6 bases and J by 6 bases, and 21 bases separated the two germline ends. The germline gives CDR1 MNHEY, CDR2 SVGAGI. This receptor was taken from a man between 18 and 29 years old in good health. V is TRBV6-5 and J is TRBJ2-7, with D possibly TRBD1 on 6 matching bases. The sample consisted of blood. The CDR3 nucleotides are TGTGCCAGCAGCCTCCAGGGGCAGGTGATCAGCGAGCAGTACTTC. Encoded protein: CASSLQGQVISEQYF.